These 28 T cell receptor beta chains originate from one sample sequenced in a study of CD8 T cells in Susac syndrome. Reverse transcription of roughly 0.45 to 1 ug RNA used random hexamers. Each CDR3 protein is one row after TCRdb ran MiXCR on the immunoSEQ multiplex PCR reads. This sample yields more than 200,000 distinct CDR3 sequences, of which roughly 93% are seen a single time; 0.06% to 0.08% belongs to the top ten. The sample consisted of CD4+ T cells from PBMCs. All receptors come from a human donor with multiple sclerosis.

The chain joins TRBV20-1 to TRBJ2-3, with 7 bases fitting TRBD2. The CDR3 contains 12 residues. Trimming took 3 bases from V and 6 from J; bases not matched to a gene: 3. Germline assignment: CDR1 DFQATT and CDR2 SNEGSKA (reference sequence). This CDR3 reads CSASGGSDTQYF. As DNA, the CDR3 is TGCAGTGCTAGCGGGGGGTCCGATACGCAGTATTTT.

This chain links TRBV14 with TRBJ2-2; possibly TRBD2 for D (6 bases). The CDR3 covers 16 residues. Trimming cost V 0 bases and J 7 bases, with 15 bases left between them. Germline V CDR1 and CDR2: SGHDN, FVKESK. The chain's CDR3 is CASSQDRGGLGGELFF. The CDR3 DNA is TGTGCCAGCAGCCAAGATCGTGGGGGACTCGGCGGGGAGCTGTTTTTT.

The V call is TRBV7-2, the J call TRBJ2-2; 7 bases are shared with TRBD2. CDR3 length equals 17 residues. The ends lost 3 bases at V and 4 bases at J; junction bases unmatched: 11. Per germline, CDR1 SGHTA and CDR2 FQGNSA. The CDR3 sequence is CASSFQAGHAGTGELFF. The DNA of the CDR3 is TGTGCCAGCAGCTTTCAAGCGGGGCACGCGGGCACCGGGGAGCTGTTTTTT.

This clonotype was seen more than once but under ten times. The chain employs TRBV7-2 and TRBJ2-5; D remains ambiguous. The germline V and J ends were trimmed by 0 bases and 3 bases, with 8 bases remaining between them. CDR1 is SGHTA, CDR2 FQGNSA, per germline. CDR3 length: 14 residues. CDR3 nucleotide sequence: TGTGCCAGCAGCTTAGCGCCTGCGAAAGAGACCCAGTACTTC. It is translated as CASSLAPAKETQYF.

The chain couples TRBV20-1 to TRBJ1-6; 7 nucleotides match TRBD1. The CDR3 has 13 residues. J gave up 8 bases and V 6 bases, and 7 bases lay outside the gene matches. The germline CDR1 and CDR2 sequences are DFQATT and SNEGSKA (reference sequence). This CDR3 is CSAQGQLDSPLHF. DNA for the CDR3: TGCAGTGCCCAGGGACAGCTGGATTCACCCCTCCACTTT.

This rearrangement joins TRBV6-5 to TRBJ2-3; D is undetermined. CDR1 MNHEY and CDR2 SVGAGI come from the germline V gene. V dropped 0 bases and J dropped 1 base, with 5 bases sitting between them. CDR3 length: 14 residues. The chain's CDR3 is CASSYSRGTDTQYF. CDR3 bases: TGTGCCAGCAGTTACTCGAGAGGCACAGATACGCAGTATTTT.

The chain links TRBV29-1 to TRBJ1-1; TRBD1 aligns across 10 bases. This CDR3 is 12 amino acids long. Germline CDR1 reads SQVTM; CDR2 reads ANQGSEA. With V trimmed by 7 bases and J by 11 bases, 10 bases remained unmatched. CDR3 DNA: TGCAGCGCTAGACAGGGGGCCCGGGCGGCTTTCTTT. Amino acid sequence: CSARQGARAAFF. The variable domain in full, completed from reference TRBV29-1 and TRBJ1-1, reads SAVISQKPSRDICQRGTSLTIQCQVDSQVTMMFWYRQQPGQSLTLIATANQGSEATYESGFVIDKFPISRPNLTFSTLTVSNMSPEDSSIYLCSARQGARAAFFGQGTRLTVV.

The chain couples TRBV11-2 to TRBJ2-3, with 11 positions matching TRBD2. The V and J ends lost 4 bases and 2 bases, in that order; junction bases with no gene match: 5. CDR1 SGHAT and CDR2 FQNNGV come from the germline V gene. The CDR3 runs 16 residues. In DNA, the CDR3 is TGTGCCAGCAGCTGGGAACTAGCGGGGGCCACAGATACGCAGTATTTT. Residues: CASSWELAGATDTQYF.

V and J are TRBV30 and TRBJ2-3; D remains unclear. Germline values: CDR1 GTSNPN, CDR2 SVGIG (reference sequence). CDR3 length: 14 amino acids. The V gene lost 0 bases and the J gene lost 4 bases, with 11 bases spanning the gap. The CDR3 DNA reads TGTGCCTGGAGTGTACCCGGTCGTTCAGATACGCAGTATTTT. Amino acids: CAWSVPGRSDTQYF.

The chain uses TRBV20-1 and TRBJ1-2; D is uncertain. Germline CDR1 is DFQATT and CDR2 is SNEGSKA (reference sequence). V was clipped by 3 bases and J by 4 bases, with 9 bases between them. There are 12 residues in the CDR3. The CDR3 coding sequence is TGCAGTGCTAGGCCACCGGGCTATGGCTACACCTTC. This gives the protein CSARPPGYGYTF.

The chain uses TRBV2 and TRBJ2-3; 8 nucleotides agree with TRBD2. Germline CDR1 and CDR2: SNHLY and FYNNEI. This CDR3 is built from 16 residues. With 6 bases clipped from V and 6 bases from J, the junction kept 14 bases outside the gene matches. The CDR3 sequence: CASRQTGTSSSDTQYF. The DNA for the CDR3 is TGTGCCAGCAGACAAACGGGGACTAGTAGTAGCGATACGCAGTATTTT.

The V call is TRBV19, the J call TRBJ2-5, with D possibly matching TRBD1 (5 bases). Trimming pared 3 bases from V and 4 bases from J, leaving 9 bases between. The CDR3 length is 13 residues. Germline-derived CDR1 and CDR2 are LNHDA and SQIVND (reference sequence). In DNA, the CDR3 is TGTGCCAGTAGTATTACGCAGGGAGAGACCCAGTACTTC. Translating gives CASSITQGETQYF.

The chain links TRBV25-1 to TRBJ2-5, with D perhaps matching TRBD2 (5 bases). Germline V gives CDR1 MGHDK, CDR2 SYGVNS. Trimming took off 1 base at V and 5 bases at J, with 14 bases between the two ends. The CDR3 has 15 residues. The CDR3 spells CASSEFRGLKETQYF. The DNA of the CDR3 is TGTGCCAGCAGTGAATTTCGGGGTTTGAAGGAGACCCAGTACTTC.

The CDR3 coding sequence is TGCGCCAGCAGCCTGGGGGGGCAGGTGAGCAATCAGCCCCAGCATTTT. Translating gives CASSLGGQVSNQPQHF. The gene calls are TRBV4-1 and TRBJ1-5; TRBD1 might be the D (6 bases). With 4 bases removed from V and 1 base from J, the gap between germline ends came to 14 bases. The germline V gene has CDR1 MGHRA and CDR2 YSYEKL. The CDR3 covers 16 residues.

The V gene is TRBV27, the J gene TRBJ2-2; tentatively, D is TRBD2 (6 bases). V was pared by 4 bases and J by 1 base, with 13 bases between. Per germline, CDR1 MNHEY and CDR2 SMNVEV (reference sequence). The CDR3 length is 16 residues. This chain's CDR3 is CASSYREKLNTGELFF. The CDR3 DNA reads TGTGCCAGCAGTTATCGGGAGAAGTTGAACACCGGGGAGCTGTTTTTT.

This chain connects TRBV7-9 to TRBJ2-6; D uncertain. Trimming took off 5 bases at V and 0 bases at J, with 8 bases between the two ends. Per germline, CDR1 SEHNR and CDR2 FQNEAQ (reference sequence). CDR3 length: 15 amino acids. CDR3 residues: CASSITASGANVLTF. As DNA, the CDR3 is TGTGCCAGCAGCATTACTGCCTCTGGGGCCAACGTCCTGACTTTC.

This clonotype has only one observation. The chain joins TRBV20-1 to TRBJ2-7; maybe TRBD2 (6 bases). V was pared by 3 bases and J by 2 bases, with 11 bases between. CDR1 DFQATT and CDR2 SNEGSKA come from the germline V gene (reference sequence). CDR3 length: 13 residues. The CDR3 DNA follows: TGCAGTGCTAGTGGTAGCGGTACCTACGAGCAGTACGTC. This translates into CSASGSGTYEQYV.

This clonotype was recorded once. As DNA, the CDR3 is TGTGCCAGCAGCTTATTCCCGCCTTCCTACACCGGGGAGCTGTTTTTT. As protein: CASSLFPPSYTGELFF. The genes are TRBV7-3 and TRBJ2-2; D ambiguous. This CDR3 comprises 16 residues. Trimming took off 2 bases at V and 3 bases at J, with 13 bases between the two ends. CDR1 SGHTA and CDR2 FQGTGA come from the germline V gene.

The V and J genes are TRBV9 and TRBJ1-2; D remains ambiguous. V lost 0 bases and J lost 2, with 11 bases in between. The length of the CDR3 is 15 residues. The germline CDR1 and CDR2 sequences are SGDLS and YYNGEE. CDR3 sequence: CASSVDPGRNYGYTF. The DNA of the CDR3 is TGTGCCAGCAGCGTAGATCCGGGGAGGAACTATGGCTACACCTTC.

V and J are TRBV12-3 or TRBV12-4 and TRBJ2-1; possibly TRBD1 for D (8 bases). V shed 8 bases and J shed 5 bases, with 22 bases lying between them. CDR3 size: 16 residues. CDR3 nucleotides: TGTGCCAGCCTATGGCGGGGGACAGGCCTCAACAATGAGCAGTTCTTC. The encoded protein is CASLWRGTGLNNEQFF.

The chain carries TRBV7-9 and TRBJ2-3; 8 bases map to TRBD1. The CDR3 is made up of 14 amino acids. Germline lookup yields CDR1 SEHNR and CDR2 FQNEAQ (reference sequence). The V gene end was trimmed by 5 bases and the J gene end by 4 bases; junction bases not matched to a gene: 5. DNA for the CDR3: TGTGCCAGCAGCATCGACAGGGGTCCAGATACGCAGTATTTT. Translated, it gives CASSIDRGPDTQYF.

This clonotype was observed a single time. The rearrangement links TRBV20-1 to TRBJ1-1, with no clear D. Germline lookup yields CDR1 DFQATT and CDR2 SNEGSKA (reference sequence). The CDR3 is made up of 14 amino acids. Trimming cost V 3 bases and J 1 base, with 12 bases left between them. DNA of the CDR3: TGCAGTGCTAGTAATCCCCCGGCGAACACTGAAGCTTTCTTT. Translated: CSASNPPANTEAFF.

The V gene is TRBV5-1, the J gene TRBJ2-7; 7 positions agree with TRBD1. The trim removed 1 base at V and 3 bases at J, leaving 4 bases unmatched. CDR3 length: 14 residues. CDR1 SGHRS and CDR2 YFSETQ come from the germline V gene. For the CDR3, the DNA is TGCGCCAGCAGCTTGAGCCAGGGGGACTACGAGCAGTACTTC. It encodes CASSLSQGDYEQYF.

The chain combines TRBV5-1 with TRBJ2-1; D may be TRBD2 (5 bases). Germline loops: CDR1 SGHRS, CDR2 YFSETQ. The V and J ends lost 1 base and 7 bases respectively, with 18 bases between them. The CDR3 is made up of 16 amino acids. The CDR3 region has the DNA TGCGCCAGCAGCTTGACCCGGGCCCCACTAGGAAATGAGCAGTTCTTC. Translation: CASSLTRAPLGNEQFF. Using reference TRBV5-1 and TRBJ2-1 for the parts outside the CDR3, the full variable domain is KAGVTQTPRYLIKTRGQQVTLSCSPISGHRSVSWYQQTPGQGLQFLFEYFSETQRNKGNFPGRFSGRQFSNSRSEMNVSTLELGDSALYLCASSLTRAPLGNEQFFGPGTRLTVL.

This clonotype was seen just once. The chain carries TRBV3-1 and TRBJ1-5; no clear D. The V and J ends lost 2 bases and 4 bases respectively, with 6 bases between them. CDR1 LGHDT and CDR2 YNNKEL come from the germline V gene (reference sequence). There are 13 residues in the CDR3. DNA of the CDR3: TGTGCCAGCAGCCAACAGATTAATCAGCCCCAGCATTTT. Protein sequence: CASSQQINQPQHF. The entire variable domain, with the rest obtained from reference TRBV3-1 and TRBJ1-5, is as follows: DTAVSQTPKYLVTQMGNDKSIKCEQNLGHDTMYWYKQDSKKFLKIMFSYNNKELIINETVPNRFSPKSPDKAHLNLHINSLELGDSAVYFCASSQQINQPQHFGDGTRLSIL.

This clonotype appeared a few times. This chain uses TRBV7-2 with TRBJ2-1, with unresolved D. The length of the CDR3 is 13 residues. The V end was cut by 1 base, the J end by 7 bases, with 8 bases between. The V gene's germline CDR1 is SGHTA and CDR2 FQGNSA. The CDR3 nucleotides are TGTGCCAGCAGCTTAGATAGGTCAAATGAGCAGTTCTTC. Its protein product is CASSLDRSNEQFF.

V is TRBV19 and J is TRBJ2-7, with 10 bases matching TRBD1. The CDR3 extends over 14 amino acids. Germline V gives CDR1 LNHDA, CDR2 SQIVND (reference sequence). J lost 7 bases, V lost 6 bases, and 9 bases had no gene match. The CDR3 region has the DNA TGTGCCAGTAGCGAAACGACAGGGGGCAGTGAGCAGTACGTC. Protein product: CASSETTGGSEQYV.

This chain links TRBV29-1 with TRBJ1-3; 9 bases fit TRBD1. Germline assignment: CDR1 SQVTM and CDR2 ANQGSEA. With V trimmed by 6 bases and J by 3 bases, 0 bases remained unmatched. The length of the CDR3 is 12 residues. The CDR3 region has the DNA TGCAGCGTGGGACAGGGTGGAAACACCATATATTTT. Protein: CSVGQGGNTIYF.